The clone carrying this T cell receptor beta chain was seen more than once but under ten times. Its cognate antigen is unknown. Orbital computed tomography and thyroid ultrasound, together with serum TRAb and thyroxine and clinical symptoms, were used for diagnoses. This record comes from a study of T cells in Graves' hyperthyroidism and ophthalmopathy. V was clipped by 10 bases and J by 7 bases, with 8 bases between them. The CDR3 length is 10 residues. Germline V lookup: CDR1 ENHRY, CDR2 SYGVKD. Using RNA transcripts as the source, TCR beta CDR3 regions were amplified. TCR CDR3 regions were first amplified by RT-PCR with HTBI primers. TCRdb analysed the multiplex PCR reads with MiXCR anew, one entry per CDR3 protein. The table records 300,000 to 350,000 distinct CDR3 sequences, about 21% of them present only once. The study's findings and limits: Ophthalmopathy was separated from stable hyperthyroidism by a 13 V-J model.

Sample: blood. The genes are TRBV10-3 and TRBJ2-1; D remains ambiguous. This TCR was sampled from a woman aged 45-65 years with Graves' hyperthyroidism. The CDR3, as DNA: TGTGCCACTTATAAAAATGAGCAGTTCTTC. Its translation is CATYKNEQFF.